Listed below are T cell receptor beta chains from one sample, sequenced in a study of blood T cells in healthy people across ages. Each CDR3 protein gets one entry after TCRdb re-called the 5' RACE reads with MiXCR. In the table there are roughly 1,100,000 distinct CDR3 sequences, under 30% of which are singletons. These records were also assigned to another study, of T cells of mothers and their children.

The source material was blood. The receptors shown here come from a girl aged 2 to 10 in good health. Both conserved end residues are part of each CDR3. The D gene is left open where the match is weak. Some rows have no size entry. The others give once, few or many, or a class for an expanded clone.

D gene: TRBD1; V gene: TRBV6-5; clone size: few; J gene: TRBJ1-2; CDR3 protein: CASSYGTGVNYGYTF; CDR3 DNA: TGTGCCAGCAGTTACGGGACAGGGGTCAACTATGGCTACACCTTC
D gene: -; V gene: TRBV20-1; clone size: -; J gene: TRBJ1-1; CDR3 protein: CSAGRGDTEAFF; CDR3 DNA: TGCAGTGCCGGAAGGGGAGACACTGAAGCTTTCTTT
D gene: -; V gene: TRBV11-2; clone size: few; J gene: TRBJ2-3; CDR3 protein: CASSSPLSLNTDTQYF; CDR3 DNA: TGTGCCAGCAGCTCCCCACTGAGCCTTAACACAGATACGCAGTATTTT
D gene: -; V gene: TRBV20-1; clone size: few; J gene: TRBJ2-7; CDR3 protein: CSASAGALVEQYF; CDR3 DNA: TGCAGTGCTAGCGCGGGGGCCCTCGTCGAGCAGTACTTC
D gene: -; V gene: TRBV11-2; clone size: many; J gene: TRBJ2-1; CDR3 protein: CASSLESYNEQFF; CDR3 DNA: TGTGCCAGCAGCTTAGAATCCTACAATGAGCAGTTCTTC
D gene: -; V gene: TRBV5-1; clone size: few; J gene: TRBJ2-1; CDR3 protein: CASTLGYEQFF; CDR3 DNA: TGCGCCAGCACCTTGGGGTATGAGCAGTTCTTC
D gene: TRBD2; V gene: TRBV6-2/TRBV6-3; clone size: -; J gene: TRBJ2-7; CDR3 protein: CASSYSISGAYEQYF; CDR3 DNA: TGTGCCAGCAGTTACTCGATAAGCGGGGCCTACGAGCAGTACTTC
D gene: -; V gene: TRBV15; clone size: -; J gene: TRBJ2-2; CDR3 protein: CATSRMVPGPGELFF; CDR3 DNA: TGTGCCACCAGCAGAATGGTTCCGGGACCCGGGGAGCTGTTTTTT
D gene: -; V gene: TRBV24-1; clone size: few; J gene: TRBJ2-2; CDR3 protein: CATSDLTEGRNTGELFF; CDR3 DNA: TGTGCCACCAGTGATTTGACGGAGGGGCGAAACACCGGGGAGCTGTTTTTT
D gene: -; V gene: TRBV20-1; clone size: -; J gene: TRBJ2-7; CDR3 protein: CSARDRAAGYEQYF; CDR3 DNA: TGCAGTGCTAGAGATCGAGCGGCTGGGTACGAGCAGTACTTC
D gene: -; V gene: TRBV27; clone size: -; J gene: TRBJ2-7; CDR3 protein: CASSSLTGTYSSYEQYF; CDR3 DNA: TGTGCCAGCAGTTCCCTAACCGGGACTTACTCCTCCTACGAGCAGTACTTC
D gene: TRBD2; V gene: TRBV4-2; clone size: many; J gene: TRBJ2-7; CDR3 protein: CASSQGSGRYEQYF; CDR3 DNA: TGTGCCAGCAGCCAAGGGAGCGGGAGATACGAGCAGTACTTC
D gene: -; V gene: TRBV4-2; clone size: many; J gene: TRBJ2-3; CDR3 protein: CASSQTEDTQYF; CDR3 DNA: TGTGCCAGCAGCCAAACCGAGGATACGCAGTATTTT
D gene: -; V gene: TRBV7-2; clone size: -; J gene: TRBJ1-3; CDR3 protein: CASSLDWLSGNTIYF; CDR3 DNA: TGTGCCAGCAGCTTAGATTGGCTCTCTGGAAACACCATATATTTT
D gene: -; V gene: TRBV14; clone size: -; J gene: TRBJ2-4; CDR3 protein: CASSLDGWDIQYF; CDR3 DNA: TGTGCCAGCAGCCTGGACGGATGGGACATTCAGTACTTC
D gene: -; V gene: TRBV5-1; clone size: -; J gene: TRBJ1-4; CDR3 protein: CASSLERPNEKLFF; CDR3 DNA: TGCGCCAGCAGCTTGGAAAGACCTAATGAAAAACTGTTTTTT
D gene: -; V gene: TRBV20-1; clone size: -; J gene: TRBJ2-5; CDR3 protein: CSARGLFLGETQYF; CDR3 DNA: TGCAGTGCTAGAGGATTATTCCTCGGGGAGACCCAGTACTTC
D gene: -; V gene: TRBV24-1; clone size: few; J gene: TRBJ2-1; CDR3 protein: CATSAADPYNEQFF; CDR3 DNA: TGTGCCACCAGTGCAGCCGATCCCTACAATGAGCAGTTCTTC
D gene: -; V gene: TRBV3-1; clone size: -; J gene: TRBJ2-2; CDR3 protein: CASSPLRLDLTSSGELFF; CDR3 DNA: TGTGCCAGCAGCCCCCTTCGGTTGGATCTCACTTCAAGCGGGGAGCTGTTTTTT
D gene: TRBD2; V gene: TRBV20-1; clone size: -; J gene: TRBJ2-3; CDR3 protein: CSAGKTGTSGSVSVTDTQYF; CDR3 DNA: TGCAGTGCTGGCAAGACCGGGACTAGCGGGAGTGTGTCTGTCACAGATACGCAGTATTTT
D gene: TRBD1; V gene: TRBV9; clone size: few; J gene: TRBJ1-5; CDR3 protein: CASSKGQGNLNQPQHF; CDR3 DNA: TGTGCCAGCAGCAAAGGACAGGGCAACCTCAATCAGCCCCAGCATTTT
D gene: -; V gene: TRBV7-7; clone size: -; J gene: TRBJ2-5; CDR3 protein: CASSSSSGAPETQYF; CDR3 DNA: TGTGCTAGCAGCTCCTCATCCGGGGCCCCGGAGACCCAGTACTTC
D gene: -; V gene: TRBV28; clone size: once; J gene: TRBJ2-7; CDR3 protein: CASGSPGAPHEQYF; CDR3 DNA: TGTGCCAGCGGTTCCCCAGGAGCCCCCCACGAGCAGTACTTC
D gene: -; V gene: TRBV6-4; clone size: many; J gene: TRBJ1-1; CDR3 protein: CASSWKTQNTEAFF; CDR3 DNA: TGTGCCAGCAGTTGGAAGACCCAGAACACTGAAGCTTTCTTT
D gene: -; V gene: TRBV2; clone size: few; J gene: TRBJ2-5; CDR3 protein: CASLGSQETQYF; CDR3 DNA: TGTGCCAGCTTGGGGAGCCAAGAGACCCAGTACTTC